This T cell receptor (beta chain) was recovered during a study of chemoradiotherapy in HPV16-positive cancers. Study overall: Candidate HPV-specific T-cell clones and common TCR motifs came from functional assays in two HPV16-positive patients. Whole-study results and caveats: HPV-responsive T-cell expansion during chemoradiotherapy was linked to improved recurrence-free survival in HPV16-positive patients.

The method was immunoSEQ multiplex PCR; TCRdb's version includes in-frame clones alone and lacks a portion of them. Of roughly 420 clones listed, around four fifths are singletons. About this clone: The antigen is undetermined.

The CDR3 contains 16 residues. Sequenced here: tumor tissue, sampled from a patient who underwent chemoradiotherapy. The origin of this receptor is a human donor with HPV-associated anogenital cancer. V and J are TRBV21-1 and TRBJ1-2. TRBV21-1 is a recognized pseudogene. In nucleotides, the CDR3 is TGTGCCAGCAGAGCGTCTCTAGCTACAGAGACCTATGGCTACACCTTC. Its protein product is CASRASLATETYGYTF.